Listed here is a single TCR beta chain. What it binds is unknown. This sample was taken from a study of response to subunit inactivated influenza vaccine. Whole-study results and caveats: The authors proposed limited new T cell recruitment per seasonal influenza vaccination.

TCRdb re-called the RT-PCR reads with MiXCR, one entry per CDR3 protein. The sample has around 500,000 distinct CDR3 sequences, around 9.9% seen once; the top ten hold less than 15%. Trimming pared 0 bases from V and 1 base from J, leaving 12 bases between. The CDR3 extends over 16 amino acids. Germline CDR1 is MNHEY and CDR2 is SVGAGI. The input for sequencing was PBMCs from blood, taken more than 35 days after vaccination. V usage is TRBV6-5 and J usage is TRBJ1-2; D is possibly TRBD1 (5 bases). This TCR was sampled from a man over 45 who received an inactivated influenza vaccine. The CDR3 protein is CASSYSFRQGNYGYTF. In DNA, the CDR3 is TGTGCCAGCAGTTACTCGTTCAGGCAGGGTAACTATGGCTACACCTTC.